In its sample, the clone carrying this TCR beta chain was seen a few times. What it recognizes is unknown. The same CDR3 arises from other DNA sequences in this sample as well. Sampling of alopecia areata patients yielded lesional scalp punch biopsies as well as peripheral blood. TCR sequencing used cDNA made by reverse transcription of extracted RNA. Assay: immunoSEQ multiplex PCR; the TCRdb copy retains only in-frame clones and omits some. The sample lists over 150,000 clones, 50% to 60% seen once, with approximately 15% in the top ten. The data were obtained in a study of CD8+ T cells in alopecia areata. Study details: Tofacitinib lasted 6 to 18 months, then 6 months off drug. Study-level points and caveats: Besides other cells, scalp samples also yield sequences of resident alphabeta T cells from normal skin.

Germline-derived CDR1 and CDR2 are KGHSH and LQKENI. Between the trimmed V and J ends, which lost 2 bases and 6 bases, there was a span of 3 bases. There are 11 residues in the CDR3. The TCR originated in a human donor with alopecia areata. The chain carries TRBV18 and TRBJ2-3; D call uncertain. The material was CD4+ T cells sorted from blood, obtained at week 0. CDR3 DNA sequence: TGTGCCAGCTCACCAGGGGATACGCAGTATTTT. Its translation: CASSPGDTQYF.